These 22 T cell receptor beta chains were sequenced from one sample in a study of CD8 T cells in Susac syndrome. With random hexamers, 0.5 to 1 ug RNA was reverse transcribed. TCRdb recomputed calls from the immunoSEQ multiplex PCR reads with MiXCR, one row per CDR3 protein. The sample lists 100,000 to 110,000 distinct CDR3 sequences, around 96% seen once, with approximately 0.3% in the top ten. What was sequenced was CD8+ T cells from PBMCs. Receptors were obtained from a human donor with Susac syndrome.

This sequence joins TRBV7-8 and TRBJ2-7, with D tentatively TRBD1 or TRBD2 (6 bases each). The V gene's germline CDR1 is SGHVS and CDR2 FQNEAQ. The CDR3 consists of 16 residues. V gave up 2 bases and J gave up 0 bases, with 14 bases separating them. For the CDR3, the DNA is TGTGCCAGCAGCTTACCCAGGGGCGGGGCCTCCTACGAGCAGTACTTC. Its protein is CASSLPRGGASYEQYF.

The chain combines TRBV7-9 with TRBJ2-7; 13 nucleotides agree with TRBD2. This CDR3 is 15 amino acids long. Germline V gene sequence: CDR1 SEHNR, CDR2 FQNEAQ (reference sequence). The trim removed 4 bases at V and 6 bases at J, leaving 6 bases unmatched. The CDR3 protein is CASSSGLAGFPEQYF. The CDR3 DNA reads TGTGCCAGCAGCTCGGGACTAGCGGGATTCCCCGAGCAGTACTTC.

This chain uses TRBV7-2 with TRBJ2-6, with D perhaps matching TRBD1 or TRBD2 (5 bases each). The V gene's germline CDR1 is SGHTA and CDR2 FQGNSA. The V gene lost 0 bases and the J gene lost 4 bases, with 10 bases spanning the gap. The length of the CDR3 is 16 residues. The CDR3 reads CASSLASGTGANVLTF. The CDR3 DNA reads as TGTGCCAGCAGCTTAGCGTCGGGGACCGGGGCCAACGTCCTGACTTTC. The entire variable domain, with the rest obtained from reference TRBV7-2 and TRBJ2-6, is as follows: GAGVSQSPSNKVTEKGKDVELRCDPISGHTALYWYRQSLGQGLEFLIYFQGNSAPDKSGLPSDRFSAERTGGSVSTLTIQRTQQEDSAVYLCASSLASGTGANVLTFGAGSRLTVL.

This chain connects TRBV28 to TRBJ1-5, with D possibly matching TRBD1 (5 bases). The CDR3 totals 18 residues. Germline CDR1 reads MDHEN; CDR2 reads SYDVKM. The ends were cut back, 6 bases at V and 3 bases at J, with 24 bases in the middle. The CDR3 DNA reads TGTGCCAGCAGCCGAAGGGGAAAAAGGGTGCCGACCAATCAGCCCCAGCATTTT. This sequence encodes CASSRRGKRVPTNQPQHF.

The CDR3 nucleotides are TGTGCCAGCAGTGAAACGGAAGATTCACCCCTCCACTTT. Translation: CASSETEDSPLHF. This rearrangement joins TRBV6-4 to TRBJ1-6; D is unclear. The CDR3 sequence is 13 residues long. CDR1 is MRHNA, CDR2 SNTAGT, per germline. The V end lost 3 bases, the J end lost 8 bases, and 8 bases lay between the germline ends.

This clonotype is a singleton in its sample. The CDR3 nucleotides read TGCGCCAGCAGCCAAGAGTTGACTAGCGGGAGGGGCGAGCAGTACTTC. Encoded protein: CASSQELTSGRGEQYF. V is TRBV4-1 and J is TRBJ2-7; 14 bases are a match to TRBD2. V shed 0 bases and J 6 bases; nucleotides not matched to a gene: 4. Germline CDR1 is MGHRA and CDR2 is YSYEKL. This CDR3 comprises 16 residues.

The chain employs TRBV28 and TRBJ2-7; D is perhaps TRBD1 or TRBD2 (5 bases each). Germline values: CDR1 MDHEN, CDR2 SYDVKM. Trimming removed 8 bases from V and 3 bases from J, with 11 bases in between. This CDR3 has 12 amino acids. The CDR3 region is CASGGLGYEQYF. The CDR3 DNA reads as TGTGCCAGCGGGGGATTGGGCTACGAGCAGTACTTC.

Details on this clonotype: A read error may account for a junction end that differs from germline. The chain recombines TRBV29-1 with TRBJ1-1, with D uncertain. Germline-derived CDR1 and CDR2 are SQVTM and ANQGSEA. This CDR3 comprises 11 residues. In DNA form, the CDR3 reads TGCAGCGTTTCGATGAACGCTGAAGCTTTCTTT. As protein: CSVSMNAEAFF.

V usage is TRBV29-1 and J usage is TRBJ1-3; D unresolved. Between the trimmed V and J ends, which lost 0 bases and 0 bases, there was a span of 12 bases. CDR3 length equals 16 residues. Germline V gives CDR1 SQVTM, CDR2 ANQGSEA. In DNA form, the CDR3 reads TGCAGCGTTGAAGACCCCGACCTCCTCTCTGGAAACACCATATATTTT. Translating gives CSVEDPDLLSGNTIYF.

The rearrangement uses TRBV20-1 and TRBJ2-5, with D possibly matching TRBD2 (6 bases). Germline loops: CDR1 DFQATT, CDR2 SNEGSKA (reference sequence). The CDR3 sequence is 19 residues long. V shed 1 base and J shed 5 bases, with 29 bases lying between them. CDR3 nucleotides: TGCAGTGCTAGAGCGTGGGAGGCGGCTCCACATAGGGCCTGGGAGACCCAGTACTTC. Translation: CSARAWEAAPHRAWETQYF.

This chain links TRBV27 with TRBJ2-7; D is possibly TRBD1 or TRBD2 (5 bases each). Per the germline V gene, CDR1 is MNHEY and CDR2 is SMNVEV (reference sequence). V lost 0 bases, J lost 6 bases, and 15 bases lay in between. There are 15 residues in the CDR3. For the CDR3, the DNA is TGTGCCAGCAGTTTATCGGGGGTCCGGGTTTCCGAGCAGTACTTC. This sequence encodes CASSLSGVRVSEQYF.

V usage is TRBV29-1 and J usage is TRBJ2-1, with no clear D. Trimming left V 8 bases short and J 4 bases short, with 12 bases between. CDR3 length equals 12 residues. Germline CDR1 is SQVTM and CDR2 is ANQGSEA. CDR3 DNA sequence: TGCAGCATTAGTCTAACATACAATGAGCAGTTCTTC. It is translated as CSISLTYNEQFF.

This clonotype was seen just once. The CDR3 nucleotides are TGTGCCAGCTCACCGGTCCGGGACACTCCGACGAAACTGTTTTTT. Its protein is CASSPVRDTPTKLFF. V usage is TRBV18 and J usage is TRBJ1-4; TRBD1 might be the D (6 bases). Germline CDR1 is KGHSH and CDR2 is LQKENI. Trimming removed 3 bases at V and 11 bases at J, with 19 bases between. This CDR3 is 15 amino acids long.

The chain has TRBV29-1 and TRBJ2-7, with D tentatively TRBD1 (6 bases). Germline-derived CDR1 and CDR2 are SQVTM and ANQGSEA. V lost 6 bases to trimming and J lost 3 bases, with 15 bases between them. The CDR3 has 13 residues. CDR3: CSVAPGASYEQYF. In DNA, the CDR3 is TGCAGCGTCGCTCCAGGGGCCAGCTACGAGCAGTACTTC.

CDR3 in amino acids: CASSLDRSSYEQYF. The CDR3 bases are TGTGCCAGCAGCCTGGACCGCTCCTCCTACGAGCAGTACTTC. V is TRBV7-9 and J is TRBJ2-7; D gene uncertain. Germline CDR1 and CDR2: SEHNR and FQNEAQ (reference sequence). The V gene lost 5 bases and the J gene lost 0 bases, with 11 bases spanning the gap. The CDR3 extends over 14 amino acids.

The chain uses TRBV6-5 and TRBJ1-2; no clear D gene. The germline V gene encodes CDR1 MNHEY and CDR2 SVGAGI. This CDR3 contains 15 residues. The V end was cut by 6 bases, the J end by 4 bases, with 18 bases between. CDR3 sequence reads: CASRGLTGLRYGYTF. In nucleotides, the CDR3 is TGTGCCAGCAGGGGGTTGACGGGCCTCCGCTATGGCTACACCTTC.

This chain links TRBV4-2 with TRBJ1-2; tentatively, D is TRBD1 (6 bases). Germline lookup yields CDR1 LGHNA and CDR2 YNFKEQ. V lost 0 bases, J lost 4 bases, and 21 bases lay in between. The CDR3 has 18 residues. The CDR3 DNA reads TGTGCCAGCAGCCAAGATCGGGCAGGGGAAGGGTTTAGCTATGGCTACACCTTC. It codes for CASSQDRAGEGFSYGYTF.

The chain is built from TRBV7-2 and TRBJ1-5, with D hard to call. Germline CDR1 and CDR2: SGHTA and FQGNSA. V lost 4 bases and J lost 6, with 1 base in between. The CDR3 loop spans 10 amino acids. CDR3 loop: CASSCQPQHF. CDR3 sequence (DNA): TGTGCCAGCAGCTGTCAGCCCCAGCATTTT.

J is TRBJ1-2 and V is TRBV14, with D unclear. Germline V gene data show CDR1 as SGHDN and CDR2 as FVKESK. The V end lost 4 bases, the J end lost 3 bases, and 15 bases lay between the germline ends. The CDR3 covers 15 residues. The CDR3 coding sequence is TGTGCCAGCAGCCCTCCACTGGGCGCCCACTATGGCTACACCTTC. It codes for CASSPPLGAHYGYTF.

Concerning this clonotype: Sequence at one end of the junction differs from germline and may be a read error. The chain uses TRBV25-1 and TRBJ1-1, with 7 bases matching TRBD1. Germline V gives CDR1 MGHDK, CDR2 SYGVNS. This CDR3 region has 11 residues. CDR3 sequence (DNA): TGCGCCAGCAGTAGACAGGGTAACGCTTTCTTT. It specifies CASSRQGNAFF. The full variable domain, completed using reference TRBV25-1 and TRBJ1-1, is EADIYQTPRYLVIGTGKKITLECSQTMGHDKMYWYQQDPGMELHLIHYSYGVNSTEKGDLSSESTVSRIRTEHFPLTLESARPSHTSQYLCASSRQGNAFFGQGTRLTVV.

The chain carries TRBV9 and TRBJ2-7, with TRBD2 matching over 7 bases. The V gene end was trimmed by 2 bases and the J gene end by 2 bases; junction bases not matched to a gene: 4. Germline lookup yields CDR1 SGDLS and CDR2 YYNGEE. This CDR3 comprises 14 residues. Here the CDR3 reads CASSVGRTTYEQYF. Here the CDR3 DNA reads TGTGCCAGCAGCGTCGGGAGGACCACCTACGAGCAGTACTTC.

This clonotype was picked up one time. The chain links TRBV9 to TRBJ2-3, with unresolved D. There are 13 residues in the CDR3. CDR1 and CDR2 (germline): SGDLS, YYNGEE. The V gene lost 3 bases and the J gene lost 4 bases, with 9 bases spanning the gap. This CDR3 reads CASSEKSADTQYF. In nucleotides, the CDR3 is TGTGCCAGCAGCGAAAAGAGCGCAGATACGCAGTATTTT. The whole variable domain, filled in from reference TRBV9 and TRBJ2-3, reads DSGVTQTPKHLITATGQRVTLRCSPRSGDLSVYWYQQSLDQGLQFLIQYYNGEERAKGNILERFSAQQFPDLHSELNLSSLELGDSALYFCASSEKSADTQYFGPGTRLTVL.